The 5 T cell receptor beta chains listed next were all sequenced from one sample in a study of blood T cell repertoires in COVID-19. Clones were read by immunoSEQ multiplex PCR, and TCRdb kept only the in-frame ones, dropping some. The data hold around 300,000 clones, with roughly 91% observed a single time. Material for sequencing was PBMCs or T cells enriched from blood (not recorded which). The receptors come from an older woman in a cohort exposed to, infected with or recovered from COVID-19 (not recorded which).

This rearrangement joins TRBV28 to TRBJ2-7; 7 nucleotides match TRBD1. The CDR3 has 14 residues. J gave up 2 bases and V 4 bases, and 5 bases lay outside the gene matches. Germline CDR1 MDHEN, CDR2 SYDVKM. The CDR3: CASSSTGATYEQYF. CDR3 coding DNA: TGTGCCAGCAGTTCTACAGGGGCAACCTACGAGCAGTACTTC.

The chain uses TRBV5-1 and TRBJ1-2; D call uncertain. The ends were cut back, 4 bases at V and 8 bases at J, with 18 bases in the middle. This CDR3 is built from 14 residues. Germline lookup yields CDR1 SGHRS and CDR2 YFSETQ. Here the CDR3 DNA reads TGCGCCAGCAGCAATTCTCGGGCCCCGGGGGGCTACACCTTC. This sequence encodes CASSNSRAPGGYTF.

A few counts support this clone. The rearrangement uses TRBV9 and TRBJ1-4; perhaps TRBD1 as D (5 bases). CDR1 is SGDLS and CDR2 is YYNGEE in the germline V gene. The CDR3 is 16 amino acids. Trimming took off 0 bases at V and 4 bases at J, with 13 bases between the two ends. The CDR3 reads CASSVGLDTGNEKLFF. Here the CDR3 DNA reads TGTGCCAGCAGCGTAGGTTTGGACACTGGTAATGAAAAACTGTTTTTT.

The chain recombines TRBV5-1 with TRBJ2-2; TRBD2 matches at 8 bases. Germline loops: CDR1 SGHRS, CDR2 YFSETQ. Trimming at V came to 0 bases and at J to 5 bases, leaving 6 bases not matched to a gene. This CDR3 is built from 16 residues. The CDR3 DNA sequence: TGCGCCAGCAGCTTGGTAGTGCGGGAGGCTACCGGGGAGCTGTTTTTT. The encoded protein is CASSLVVREATGELFF.

The rearrangement uses TRBV19 and TRBJ1-5; 9 positions match TRBD1. J lost 1 base, V lost 8 bases, and 6 bases had no gene match. The CDR3 is made up of 15 amino acids. The germline gives CDR1 LNHDA, CDR2 SQIVND (reference sequence). The CDR3 region is CASGRGTGSNQPQHF. The CDR3 region has the DNA TGTGCCAGTGGGCGGGGGACAGGGAGCAATCAGCCCCAGCATTTT.